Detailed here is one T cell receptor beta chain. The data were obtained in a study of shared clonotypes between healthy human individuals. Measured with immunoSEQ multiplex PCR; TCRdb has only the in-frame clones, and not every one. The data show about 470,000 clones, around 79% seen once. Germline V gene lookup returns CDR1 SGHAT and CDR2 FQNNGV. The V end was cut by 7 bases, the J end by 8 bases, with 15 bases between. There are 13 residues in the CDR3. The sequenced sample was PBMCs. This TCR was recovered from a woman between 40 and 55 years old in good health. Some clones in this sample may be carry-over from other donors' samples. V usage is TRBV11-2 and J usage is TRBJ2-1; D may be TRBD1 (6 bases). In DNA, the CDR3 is TGTGCCAGCACCATTTTCAGGGGCCATGAGCAGTTCTTC. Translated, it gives CASTIFRGHEQFF.